The rows below give T cell receptor beta chains drawn from one sample of a study of T cell responses to AZD1222 COVID-19 vaccine. Sequenced by immunoSEQ multiplex PCR; TCRdb stores in-frame clones only, minus some. The table includes fewer than 120,000 clones, around 90% detected once. The material sequenced was peripheral blood, taken 28 days after the second AZD1222 dose. The receptors stem from an adult who received the AZD1222 COVID-19 vaccine. CDR3s include the opening cysteine and the closing phenylalanine or tryptophan. The D gene is left open where the match is weak. Only some rows state a clone size, as once, few, many or a class for expanded clones.

abundance	v_gene	d_gene	len	j_gene	CDR3aa	CDR3nt
few	TRBV2	NA	12	TRBJ1-1	CASTVSNTEAFF	TGTGCCAGCACAGTGTCGAACACTGAAGCTTTCTTT
NA	TRBV4-2	TRBD1	17	TRBJ2-4	CASSQAAGTGARNIQYF	TGTGCCAGCAGCCAAGCTGCCGGGACAGGGGCAAGAAACATTCAGTACTTC
NA	TRBV5-1	TRBD1	17	TRBJ2-3	CASSSGQGAMGTDTQYF	TGCGCCAGCAGCTCCGGACAGGGGGCGATGGGCACAGATACGCAGTATTTT
once	TRBV10-3	NA	14	TRBJ2-5	CAIRESRAGETQYF	TGTGCCATCAGAGAAAGCCGGGCCGGTGAGACCCAGTACTTC
NA	TRBV28	NA	13	TRBJ1-2	CASSFNGVYGYTF	TGTGCCAGCAGTTTTAACGGGGTATATGGCTACACCTTC
NA	TRBV15	TRBD1	14	TRBJ1-2	CATSSGQGAYGYTF	TGTGCCACCAGCAGCGGACAGGGGGCCTATGGCTACACCTTC
NA	TRBV19	NA	15	TRBJ1-3	CASAAWAPSGNTIYF	TGTGCCAGCGCGGCATGGGCACCCTCTGGAAACACCATATATTTT
NA	TRBV4-1	NA	14	TRBJ2-7	CASSPGQGGYEQYF	TGCGCCAGCAGCCCGGGGCAGGGGGGTTACGAGCAGTACTTC
NA	TRBV6-4	TRBD2	14	TRBJ2-3	CASSDPGRTDTQYF	TGTGCCAGCAGTGACCCCGGGAGGACAGATACGCAGTATTTT
NA	TRBV24-1	NA	16	TRBJ2-2	CATSDSDSTNTGELFF	TGTGCCACCAGTGATTCGGACAGCACGAACACCGGGGAGCTGTTTTTT
NA	TRBV27	NA	16	TRBJ2-1	CASSLFSSQAGSEQFF	TGTGCCAGCAGTTTATTTTCTTCGCAGGCGGGGAGTGAGCAGTTCTTC
NA	TRBV29-1	TRBD1	20	TRBJ1-1	CSAAGGRTVLKGEVITEAFF	TGCAGCGCCGCAGGGGGAAGGACGGTTTTGAAAGGGGAGGTTATCACTGAAGCTTTCTTT
NA	TRBV6-5	NA	15	TRBJ1-2	CASSPGPSMSYGYTF	TGTGCCAGCAGTCCGGGACCTAGTATGAGCTATGGCTACACCTTC
NA	TRBV7-9	TRBD1	15	TRBJ1-4	CASSCQGVSNEKLFF	TGTGCCAGCAGCTGTCAGGGGGTAAGTAATGAAAAACTGTTTTTT
NA	TRBV6-5	NA	13	TRBJ1-1	CASSPGGNTEAFF	TGTGCCAGCAGCCCCGGGGGGAACACTGAAGCTTTCTTT